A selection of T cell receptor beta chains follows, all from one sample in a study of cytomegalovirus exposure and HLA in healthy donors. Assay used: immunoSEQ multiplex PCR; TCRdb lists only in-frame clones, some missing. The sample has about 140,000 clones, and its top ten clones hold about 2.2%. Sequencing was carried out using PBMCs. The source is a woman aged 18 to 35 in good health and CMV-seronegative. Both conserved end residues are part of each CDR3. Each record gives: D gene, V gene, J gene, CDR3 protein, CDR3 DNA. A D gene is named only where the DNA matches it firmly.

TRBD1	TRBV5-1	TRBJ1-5	CASSLDTGEDSNQPQHF	TGCGCCAGCAGCTTGGATACAGGGGAAGATAGCAATCAGCCCCAGCATTTT
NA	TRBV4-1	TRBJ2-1	CASSHYLRRSNSYNEQFF	TGCGCCAGCAGCCACTACCTAAGGCGGTCAAACTCCTACAATGAGCAGTTCTTC
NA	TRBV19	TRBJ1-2	CASSMGSGGYTF	TGTGCCAGTAGTATGGGAAGCGGTGGCTACACCTTC
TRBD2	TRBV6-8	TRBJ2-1	CASRPSAGGNNEQFF	TGTGCCAGCAGGCCCTCGGCGGGAGGTAACAATGAGCAGTTCTTC
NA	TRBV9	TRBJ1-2	CASSVEKQTGSNYGYTF	TGTGCCAGCAGCGTAGAGAAACAGACAGGCTCCAACTATGGCTACACCTTC
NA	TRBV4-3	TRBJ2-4	CASSQEQAGGNIQYF	TGCGCCAGCAGCCAAGAGCAAGCCGGAGGGAACATTCAGTACTTC
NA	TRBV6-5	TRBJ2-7	CASGAGSHGEQYF	TGTGCCAGCGGGGCAGGGTCTCATGGCGAGCAGTACTTC
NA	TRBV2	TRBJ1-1	CASILAGALLEAFF	TGTGCCAGCATTCTGGCAGGGGCCCTCCTTGAAGCTTTCTTT
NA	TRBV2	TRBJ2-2	CASSEAVGAGAGELFF	TGTGCCAGCAGTGAAGCCGTAGGAGCCGGGGCCGGGGAGCTGTTTTTT
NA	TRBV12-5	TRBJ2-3	CASGLERDTQYF	TGTGCTAGTGGTTTGGAACGGGATACGCAGTATTTT
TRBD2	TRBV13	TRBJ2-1	CASSTAGTSGRGGMNEQFF	TGTGCCAGCAGCACCGCCGGGACTAGCGGGAGAGGGGGGATGAATGAGCAGTTCTTC
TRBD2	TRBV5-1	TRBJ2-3	CASSLGTLAVITDTQYF	TGCGCCAGCAGCCTTGGAACCCTAGCGGTGATCACAGATACGCAGTATTTT
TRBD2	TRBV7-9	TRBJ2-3	CASSLGEREGRRDTQYF	TGTGCCAGCAGCTTAGGGGAGCGGGAGGGCCGGAGAGATACGCAGTATTTT
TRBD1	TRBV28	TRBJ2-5	CASSFLFGGQGGQETQYF	TGTGCCAGCAGTTTCTTGTTCGGGGGACAGGGGGGGCAAGAGACCCAGTACTTC
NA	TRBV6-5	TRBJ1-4	CASSYSQGTGEKLFF	TGTGCCAGCAGTTACTCCCAGGGTACGGGTGAAAAACTGTTTTTT
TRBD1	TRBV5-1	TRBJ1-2	CASSTGQGYNYGYTF	TGCGCCAGCAGCACCGGACAGGGCTACAACTATGGCTACACCTTC
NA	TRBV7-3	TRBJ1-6	CASSLKYYRDLYNSPLHF	TGTGCCAGCAGCTTGAAATATTACAGGGACCTCTATAATTCACCCCTCCACTTT
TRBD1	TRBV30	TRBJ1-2	CAWEGAAGGYTF	TGTGCCTGGGAGGGGGCGGCGGGGGGCTACACCTTC
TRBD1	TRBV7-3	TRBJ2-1	CASSSDRTGIQFF	TGTGCCAGCAGTTCAGACAGGACAGGTATCCAGTTCTTC
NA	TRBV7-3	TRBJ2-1	CASSSGRWRVYNEQFF	TGTGCCAGCAGCTCCGGCCGGTGGCGGGTCTACAATGAGCAGTTCTTC
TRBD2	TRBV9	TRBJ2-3	CASSSGRVTDTQYF	TGTGCCAGCAGCAGCGGGAGGGTAACAGATACGCAGTATTTT
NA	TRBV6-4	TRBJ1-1	CASSVGRRLNTEAFF	TGTGCCAGCAGTGTTGGCAGGCGATTGAACACTGAAGCTTTCTTT
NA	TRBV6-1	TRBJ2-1	CASSKGGVYNEQFF	TGTGCCAGCAGCAAAGGGGGAGTCTACAATGAGCAGTTCTTC
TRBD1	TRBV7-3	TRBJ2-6	CASSIGNRGYGANVLTF	TGTGCCAGCAGCATCGGAAACAGGGGGTACGGGGCCAACGTCCTGACTTTC
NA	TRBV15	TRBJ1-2	CATSRGPGAAYGYTF	TGTGCCACCAGCAGAGGACCAGGGGCGGCCTATGGCTACACCTTC
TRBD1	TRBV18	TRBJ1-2	CASSPTDRAGYGYTF	TGTGCCAGCTCACCAACGGACAGGGCTGGGTATGGCTACACCTTC
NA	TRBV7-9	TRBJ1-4	CASSPGGLGDEKLFF	TGTGCCAGCAGTCCCGGAGGCCTCGGGGATGAAAAACTGTTTTTT
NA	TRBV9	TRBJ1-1	CASSVTGKVNTEAFF	TGTGCCAGCAGCGTCACAGGGAAGGTGAACACTGAAGCTTTCTTT
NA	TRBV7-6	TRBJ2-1	CASSLGGPMGNEQFF	TGTGCCAGCAGCTTGGGGGGGCCTATGGGCAATGAGCAGTTCTTC
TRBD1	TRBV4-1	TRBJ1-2	CASSQEPGQEYGYTF	TGCGCCAGCAGCCAGGAACCGGGACAGGAATATGGCTACACCTTC
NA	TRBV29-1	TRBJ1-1	CSLKTGGNTEAFF	TGCAGCTTGAAGACAGGAGGGAACACTGAAGCTTTCTTT
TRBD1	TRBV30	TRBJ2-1	CAWNRDRVDEQFF	TGTGCCTGGAACCGGGACAGGGTGGATGAGCAGTTCTTC
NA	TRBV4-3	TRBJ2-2	CASSHSRAQPGPTGELFF	TGCGCCAGCAGCCATTCGAGAGCTCAGCCAGGGCCCACCGGGGAGCTGTTTTTT
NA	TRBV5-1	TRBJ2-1	CASSPGGLSYNEQFF	TGCGCCAGCAGCCCCGGGGGGCTGTCATACAATGAGCAGTTCTTC
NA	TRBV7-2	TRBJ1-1	CASSLPGVTEAFF	TGTGCCAGCAGCCTCCCAGGGGTAACTGAAGCTTTCTTT
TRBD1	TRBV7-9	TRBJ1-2	CASSSSGQPNYGYTF	TGTGCCAGCAGCTCATCGGGACAGCCTAACTATGGCTACACCTTC
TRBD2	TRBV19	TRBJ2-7	CASSISLAGYEQYF	TGTGCCAGTAGTATCTCCCTAGCGGGGTACGAGCAGTACTTC
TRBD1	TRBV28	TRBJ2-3	CASHWTGSPDTQYF	TGTGCCAGCCATTGGACAGGGAGCCCAGATACGCAGTATTTT